This T cell receptor beta chain was captured by sequencing in a study of cytomegalovirus exposure and HLA in healthy donors. Study-wide background: Genotyping of roughly 400 donors showed that about 79% belonged to the Caucasian-associated ancestry cluster. Study results and caveats: Later on, analysis showed that most CMV-associated TCR beta chains appeared to be HLA-restricted. Later analysis identified about 18,000 TCR beta sequences associated with HLA alleles, using a false discovery rate threshold of 0.05.

Details on this clone: Antigen specificity is unknown.

Donors likely had unrecorded immune exposures despite being nominally healthy when sampled. 13 Jbeta primers and 60 Vbeta primers were used for the PCR. Sequencing was performed with immunoSEQ multiplex PCR; in TCRdb, only in-frame clones are kept and a portion is missing. The profile shows about 130,000 clones, over 65% of them singletons. This sequence originates from a man aged 25-45 years in good health and CMV-seropositive. Material for sequencing was PBMCs.

As DNA, the CDR3 is TGTGCCAGCAGCCCTCGGGACAGGGGGTTTTACGAGCAGTACTTC. Translating gives CASSPRDRGFYEQYF. V is TRBV7-2 and J is TRBJ2-7; 11 bases are shared with TRBD1. V trimming: 5 bases; J trimming: 4 bases; junction bases outside the gene matches: 7. CDR1 and CDR2 from the germline V gene are SGHTA and FQGNSA. This CDR3 is built from 15 residues.